The entry below gives a single TCR beta chain sequence along with its context. Its antigen is currently unknown. Clones were sequenced by immunoSEQ multiplex PCR, and TCRdb holds only the in-frame ones, with some missing. The sample records 900,000 to 1,200,000 clones, roughly 74% being singletons. The data belong to a study of shared clonotypes between healthy human individuals. Study-wide results and limits: Blood was the sole source, and tissue repertoires probably differ. Around 5.4% of naive CD4 clonotypes were common to a few donors.

The CDR3 totals 14 residues. Germline assignment: CDR1 SQVTM and CDR2 ANQGSEA. Trimming removed 0 bases at V and 10 bases at J, with 16 bases between. This TCR came from a man between 18 and 35 years old in good health. Some clones in this sample may be carry-over from other donors' samples. The chain has TRBV29-1 and TRBJ2-1; D unclear. Sequencing input: memory CD4+ T cells from PBMCs. Subset described: CD45RA-negative fraction. CDR3 nucleotide sequence: TGCAGCGTTGAAGATCACGCGGACCTTGGGGAGCAGTTCTTC. Translated, it gives CSVEDHADLGEQFF.